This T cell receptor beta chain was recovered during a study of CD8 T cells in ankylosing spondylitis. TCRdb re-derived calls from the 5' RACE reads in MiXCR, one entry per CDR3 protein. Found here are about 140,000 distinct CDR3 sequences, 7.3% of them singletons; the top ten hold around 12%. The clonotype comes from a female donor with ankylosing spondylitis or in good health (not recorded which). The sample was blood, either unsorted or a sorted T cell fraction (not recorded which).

CDR3 loop: CASTQLPGEQFF. The CDR3 DNA reads TGTGCCAGCACCCAGCTTCCGGGGGAGCAGTTCTTC. The gene calls are TRBV7-9 and TRBJ2-1; perhaps TRBD2 as D (5 bases). Germline V gene sequence: CDR1 SEHNR, CDR2 FQNEAQ (reference sequence). This CDR3 contains 12 residues. The V and J ends lost 7 bases and 10 bases respectively, with 14 bases between them.